This T cell receptor beta chain appears in the sequencing data of a study of blood T cells in healthy people across ages. Study-wide results and caveats: As age increased, TCR beta diversity per million T cells fell in a roughly linear fashion.

Primers used in a second PCR of roughly 7 to 12 cycles were a sample-barcoded 5' primer and a J-beta primer mix. TCRdb analysed the 5' RACE reads with MiXCR anew, one entry per CDR3 protein. The sample lists around 620,000 distinct CDR3 sequences, 27% seen once, with 18% in the top ten. Extraction of total RNA produced a minimum of 6 micrograms from each sample. CDR1 and CDR2 (germline): SQVTM, ANQGSEA. This CDR3 is 13 amino acids long. The junction had 6 bases not matched to a gene; V was cut back by 3 bases and J by 6 bases. Concerning this clonotype itself: Its antigen is still unknown.

Sequencing used blood. The chain uses TRBV29-1 and TRBJ2-3, with 7 bases aligning to TRBD2. The TCR sequence derives from a woman aged 70-85 years in good health. The CDR3 is CSVERAGGDTQYF. DNA for the CDR3: TGCAGCGTTGAGAGGGCCGGGGGGGATACGCAGTATTTT.